A selection of T cell receptor beta chains follows, all from one sample in a study of HIV-infected patients and healthy controls. TCRdb called the 5' RACE reads again in MiXCR, with one record for every CDR3 protein. The table has around 8,200 distinct CDR3 sequences, about a tenth seen once. Sequencing used blood, obtained before antiretroviral therapy. The receptors come from an adult with HIV infection. Each CDR3 is given without its conserved first and last residue. Each record gives: J gene, D gene, V gene, CDR3 protein. D genes are given only for firm matches.

TRBJ2-7 | . | TRBV3-1 | ASSQDSYEQY
TRBJ2-3 | . | TRBV27 | ASSYLTSTDTQY
TRBJ2-1 | TRBD2 | TRBV7-3 | ASSPAAGNNEQF
TRBJ2-1 | TRBD2 | TRBV6-5 | ASKLTSPGGEQF
TRBJ2-2 | TRBD1 | TRBV6-5 | ASSRTGIQTGELF
TRBJ2-1 | . | TRBV7-9 | ASSGSYSYNEQF
TRBJ2-1 | . | TRBV7-2 | ASSLTWGIGF
TRBJ2-1 | TRBD1 | TRBV24-1 | ATTTGDEQF
TRBJ1-5 | . | TRBV7-2 | ASSRRWDQPQH
TRBJ2-7 | . | TRBV3-1 | ASSQYNEQY
TRBJ2-7 | . | TRBV6-2/TRBV6-3 | ASSSGVSYEQY
TRBJ1-2 | . | TRBV5-1 | ASSFAGNGYT
TRBJ1-2 | TRBD1 | TRBV28 | ASRQGVYGYT
TRBJ2-2 | TRBD2 | TRBV19 | ASSFGGVVGELF
TRBJ2-3 | . | TRBV11-2 | ASSQGAGASTDTQY
TRBJ2-7 | . | TRBV7-2 | ASSLGGGSPYEQY
TRBJ2-2 | TRBD1 | TRBV11-2 | ASRIQGVTNTGELF
TRBJ2-3 | TRBD2 | TRBV27 | ASSQPSGRVADTQY
TRBJ2-1 | . | TRBV18 | ASSPAQTKYNEQF
TRBJ2-1 | . | TRBV9 | ASSVDPPGDYNEQF
TRBJ1-1 | . | TRBV4-2 | ASSQAQVAF
TRBJ1-5 | . | TRBV7-2 | ASSPSGPNQPQH
TRBJ2-3 | TRBD2 | TRBV9 | ASSVERGDTDTQY